What follows are 21 T cell receptor beta chains derived from one specimen sequenced in a study of T cell responses to AZD1222 COVID-19 vaccine. Data came from immunoSEQ multiplex PCR; TCRdb stores just in-frame clones and leaves some out. Here the sample spans 150,000 to 200,000 clones, about 90% being singletons. Sequenced here: peripheral blood, sampled 28 days after the second AZD1222 dose. The receptors shown here come from an adult who received the AZD1222 COVID-19 vaccine.

The J gene is TRBJ1-4, the V gene TRBV7-2; D is undetermined. Germline-derived CDR1 and CDR2 are SGHTA and FQGNSA. The CDR3 covers 13 residues. V was pared by 1 base and J by 3 bases, with 3 bases between. Here the CDR3 reads CASSLVANEKLFF. CDR3 DNA sequence: TGTGCCAGCAGCTTAGTGGCTAATGAAAAACTGTTTTTT.

J is TRBJ1-3 and V is TRBV30, with TRBD1 as a possible D gene (6 bases). In germline, CDR1 is GTSNPN, CDR2 SVGIG (reference sequence). Trimming shortened V by 0 bases and J by 3 bases, and 18 bases separated the two germline ends. The CDR3 has 17 amino acids. This CDR3 is CAWSVRLGGGFGNTIYF. DNA for the CDR3: TGTGCCTGGAGTGTACGTCTCGGGGGCGGGTTTGGAAACACCATATATTTT.

This chain uses TRBV10-3 with TRBJ2-7; D might be TRBD2 (5 bases). Germline CDR1 and CDR2: ENHRY and SYGVKD. Deletions cut 7 bases from V and 4 bases from J, with 11 bases between. The CDR3 has 12 residues. Written as DNA, the CDR3 is TGTGCCATCACCTCCCGGGGTTACGAGCAGTACTTC. This translates into CAITSRGYEQYF.

The gene calls are TRBV6-5 and TRBJ2-5; 7 bases align to TRBD2. Germline loops: CDR1 MNHEY, CDR2 SVGAGI. Trimming took 6 bases from V and 2 from J; bases not matched to a gene: 9. The CDR3 is made up of 15 amino acids. DNA for the CDR3: TGTGCCAGCAGGAACCGGGACTACCTACAAGAGACCCAGTACTTC. Protein sequence: CASRNRDYLQETQYF.

CDR3 loop: CASSLYRGEQYF. CDR3 bases: TGTGCCAGCAGCCTATACCGGGGGGAGCAGTACTTC. V is TRBV12-3 or TRBV12-4 and J is TRBJ2-7; TRBD2 is a possible D gene (6 bases). Deletions cut 6 bases from V and 7 bases from J, with 13 bases between. The CDR3 extends over 12 amino acids.

The chain links TRBV11-3 to TRBJ2-7; TRBD2 matches 11 bases. Germline values: CDR1 SGHNT, CDR2 YENEEA. V dropped 5 bases and J dropped 2; count of bases not matched to a gene: 2. The CDR3 sequence is 14 residues long. DNA for the CDR3: TGTGCCAGCAGCGGGACTAGCGGTGCCTACGAGCAGTACTTC. This encodes CASSGTSGAYEQYF.

The chain joins TRBV10-1 to TRBJ2-1; no clear D gene. Germline V gene sequence: CDR1 WNHNN, CDR2 SYGVQD (reference sequence). CDR3 length: 17 residues. V was trimmed by 0 bases and J by 6 bases, leaving 18 bases between them. CDR3 loop: CASSESVRSGFGNEQFF. Here the CDR3 DNA reads TGCGCCAGCAGTGAGTCAGTGCGTTCCGGGTTCGGCAATGAGCAGTTCTTC.

The rearrangement uses TRBV6-5 and TRBJ2-3, with 10 nucleotides matching TRBD2. The V segment lost 2 bases and the J segment 2 bases; nucleotides outside the gene matches: 4. Looked up from germline, CDR1 is MNHEY and CDR2 is SVGAGI. The CDR3 spans 16 residues. CDR3 region: CASSYHSGGTTDTQYF. CDR3 coding DNA: TGTGCCAGCAGTTACCATAGCGGGGGGACCACAGATACGCAGTATTTT.

The V gene is TRBV15, the J gene TRBJ1-6; D is ambiguous. V was trimmed by 4 bases and J by 6 bases, leaving 13 bases between them. Germline CDR1 reads LNHNV; CDR2 reads YYDKDF (reference sequence). The CDR3 covers 15 residues. CDR3 nucleotides: TGTGCCACCAGCATCGATCTCCTTACTAATTCACCCCTCCACTTT. Translation gives CATSIDLLTNSPLHF.

The gene calls are TRBV30 and TRBJ2-7, with D perhaps TRBD2 (5 bases). This CDR3 has 14 amino acids. Looked up from germline, CDR1 is GTSNPN and CDR2 is SVGIG (reference sequence). The germline V and J ends were trimmed by 3 bases and 0 bases, with 12 bases remaining between them. For the CDR3, the DNA is TGTGCCTGGAGGGCCCCGGGGAACTCCTACGAGCAGTACTTC. This gives the protein CAWRAPGNSYEQYF.

V is TRBV24-1 and J is TRBJ2-1; perhaps TRBD1 as D (6 bases). The CDR3 is 15 amino acids. CDR1 is KGHDR and CDR2 is SFDVKD in the germline V gene. The V and J ends lost 5 bases and 5 bases respectively, with 15 bases between them. This CDR3 reads CATSGTGTQDNEQFF. DNA of the CDR3: TGTGCCACCAGTGGTACCGGGACACAAGACAATGAGCAGTTCTTC.

V gene TRBV6-5 combines with J gene TRBJ1-2; D ambiguous. The CDR3 covers 15 residues. Germline V CDR1 and CDR2: MNHEY, SVGAGI. V dropped 3 bases and J dropped 0 bases, with 11 bases sitting between them. The CDR3 loop reads CASSYSGRANYGYTF. DNA of the CDR3: TGTGCCAGCAGTTATTCAGGACGGGCTAACTATGGCTACACCTTC.

This clone was detected only once. The CDR3: CASSQSKLGYQETQYF. The CDR3 DNA is TGTGCCAGCAGCCAATCTAAATTAGGGTACCAAGAGACCCAGTACTTC. V is TRBV3-1 (or the pseudogene TRBV3-2) and J is TRBJ2-5; unclear D gene. This CDR3 has 16 amino acids. Germline-derived CDR1 and CDR2 are LGHDT and YNNKEL (reference sequence). V lost 2 bases to trimming and J lost 0 bases, with 13 bases between them.

The J gene is TRBJ1-3, the V gene TRBV6-6, with unresolved D. This CDR3 region has 15 residues. Between the trimmed V and J ends, which lost 5 bases and 0 bases, there was a span of 11 bases. Germline CDR1 reads MNHNY; CDR2 reads SVGAGI (reference sequence). CDR3 sequence reads: CASSHGSNSGNTIYF. CDR3 sequence (DNA): TGTGCCAGCAGTCACGGGTCTAACTCTGGAAACACCATATATTTT.

The rearrangement joins TRBV2 to TRBJ2-1; 9 bases line up with TRBD2. The germline CDR1 and CDR2 sequences are SNHLY and FYNNEI. CDR3 size: 14 residues. Losses at the gene ends were 5 bases for V and 5 bases for J; bases not matched to a gene: 4. CDR3 sequence: CASSKREADNEQFF. In DNA form, the CDR3 reads TGTGCCAGCAGTAAGCGGGAGGCTGACAATGAGCAGTTCTTC.

V usage is TRBV7-9 and J usage is TRBJ2-6; 12 bases are a match to TRBD2. The CDR3 totals 16 residues. V lost 5 bases, J lost 15 bases, and 14 bases stayed unmatched. Per germline, CDR1 SEHNR and CDR2 FQNEAQ (reference sequence). CDR3 region: CASSPTSGGSQFTLTF. The CDR3 DNA reads as TGTGCCAGCAGCCCAACTAGCGGGGGGTCGCAGTTTACCCTGACTTTC.

This clone was recorded only once. The chain combines TRBV27 with TRBJ1-4, with 9 bases lining up with TRBD1. The CDR3 totals 17 residues. Losses at the gene ends were 8 bases for V and 0 bases for J; bases not matched to a gene: 10. Germline CDR1 reads MNHEY; CDR2 reads SMNVEV (reference sequence). CDR3 amino acids: CASFPRTGVATNEKLFF. The CDR3 nucleotides read TGTGCCAGCTTTCCTAGGACAGGGGTAGCAACTAATGAAAAACTGTTTTTT.

In this sample, this clone turned up once. J is TRBJ2-2 and V is TRBV6-5, with TRBD1 as a possible D gene (5 bases). V lost 6 bases, J lost 3 bases, and 14 bases lay in between. Germline CDR1 and CDR2: MNHEY and SVGAGI. This CDR3 has 15 amino acids. Written as DNA, the CDR3 is TGTGCCAGCAGCCCCAGGGATCCTTACACCGGGGAGCTGTTTTTT. This codes for CASSPRDPYTGELFF.

The chain recombines TRBV5-1 with TRBJ1-1; 9 nucleotides agree with TRBD1. Trimming took 8 bases from V and 3 from J; bases not matched to a gene: 5. The germline CDR1 and CDR2 sequences are SGHRS and YFSETQ. This CDR3 contains 13 residues. The CDR3 nucleotides read TGCGCCAGTCGGACAGGGGTAGACACTGAAGCTTTCTTT. As protein: CASRTGVDTEAFF.

The rearrangement uses TRBV5-4 and TRBJ2-5; possible D gene TRBD1, 6 bases. Trimming removed 1 base at V and 1 base at J, with 14 bases between. Looked up from germline, CDR1 is SGHNT and CDR2 is YYREEE (reference sequence). This CDR3 contains 16 residues. This CDR3 is CASSLISGVFQETQYF. The CDR3 DNA reads TGTGCCAGCAGCTTGATTTCAGGGGTTTTCCAAGAGACCCAGTACTTC.

The chain combines TRBV28 with TRBJ2-2; TRBD2 matches 8 bases. Germline V gives CDR1 MDHEN, CDR2 SYDVKM. The CDR3 loop spans 16 amino acids. Trimming at V came to 1 base and at J to 5 bases, leaving 6 bases not matched to a gene. CDR3 amino acids: CASSLFGLAATGELFF. DNA of the CDR3: TGTGCCAGCAGTTTATTCGGACTAGCAGCGACCGGGGAGCTGTTTTTT.